This T cell receptor (beta chain) is drawn from a study of T cell changes during pregnancy in multiple sclerosis (dated by TCRdb to between 2018 and 2021). About the investigation overall: The study examined how the T cell repertoire changed over the course of pregnancy in women with multiple sclerosis.

Comments on this clone: Its antigen is currently not known. Base qualities are not provided; no much larger clone lies one nucleotide away.

Libraries were constructed by the immunoSEQ multiplex PCR assay. TCRdb provides this immuneACCESS table in a form limited to in-frame rearrangements. Some clones are lacking; in checked studies, under half of them reflect an unresolved V gene, and why the rest are absent is not known. This sample holds about 98,000 clones; 92% were observed only once. About 2% of the sample rests with the top ten. The germline V gene encodes CDR1 LNHNV and CDR2 YYDKDF (reference sequence). V lost 4 bases and J lost 5 bases; the stretch between them is 14 bases long. From cysteine to phenylalanine, the CDR3 is 14 amino acids long. Left in the record is the CDR3 DNA by itself, 42 bases read in frame from the first base.

The sample was peripheral blood, taken after pregnancy. The chain joins TRBV15 to TRBJ1-1; tentative D gene TRBD1, with 5 bases matching. This TCR derives from a female donor in good health, enrolled as a control in a pregnancy study. The nucleotides read TGTGCCACCAGCAATGGGCCCCGGGGGACTGAAGCTTTCTTT. This yields the protein CATSNGPRGTEAFF.